This T cell receptor beta chain was observed in a study of CD8 T cells in Susac syndrome. Trimming took off 0 bases at V and 4 bases at J, with 12 bases between the two ends. From germline, CDR1 is DFQATT and CDR2 SNEGSKA (reference sequence). The CDR3 has 14 residues. When the RNA was reverse transcribed, random hexamers were used with an input of 0.5 to 1 ug. Each CDR3 protein gets one entry after TCRdb re-called the immunoSEQ multiplex PCR reads with MiXCR. This sample has roughly 140,000 distinct CDR3 sequences, with more than 90% found just once. The source is a human donor with Susac syndrome. The V and J genes are TRBV20-1 and TRBJ2-5; D unclear. The sequencing sample was made of CD4+ T cells from PBMCs. CDR3: CSARDRKGLETQYF. Here the CDR3 DNA reads TGCAGTGCTAGAGACAGAAAGGGCCTAGAGACCCAGTACTTC.